The rows below give T cell receptor beta chains drawn from one sample of a study of blood T cell repertoires in COVID-19. The table came from immunoSEQ multiplex PCR; TCRdb's copy has only in-frame clones and leaves some out. The repertoire has over 70,000 clones, 80% to 90% of them found once; the top ten carry roughly 11%. The sample was peripheral blood. These receptor sequences come from a man aged 80 or over with acute or convalescent COVID-19. Each CDR3 is given with its conserved first and last residue. The D gene is left open where the match is weak. The size entry is marked missing in some rows and otherwise reads once, few, many or a size class.

cdr3_length: 12; d_call: NA; j_call: TRBJ1-5; clone_size: NA; v_call: TRBV24-1; cdr3_nt: TGTGCCACCAGTGACGGGGGACAGCCCCAGCATTTT; cdr3_aa: CATSDGGQPQHF
cdr3_length: 15; d_call: TRBD2; j_call: TRBJ2-7; clone_size: NA; v_call: TRBV10-3; cdr3_nt: TGTGCCATCAGTGAGTCTGGCGGGGGGATGTACGAGCAGTACTTC; cdr3_aa: CAISESGGGMYEQYF
cdr3_length: 15; d_call: NA; j_call: TRBJ1-1; clone_size: NA; v_call: TRBV7-9; cdr3_nt: TGTGCCAGCAGCCCCCGGTTGGGGGCGAACACTGAAGCTTTCTTT; cdr3_aa: CASSPRLGANTEAFF
cdr3_length: 14; d_call: TRBD1; j_call: TRBJ1-2; clone_size: once; v_call: TRBV29-1; cdr3_nt: TGCAGCGTTGCAAAACAGGGGTATGACTATGGCTACACCTTC; cdr3_aa: CSVAKQGYDYGYTF
cdr3_length: 13; d_call: NA; j_call: TRBJ1-4; clone_size: NA; v_call: TRBV7-8; cdr3_nt: TGTGCCAGCAGCTTGACATCAAGGGAAAAACTGTTTTTT; cdr3_aa: CASSLTSREKLFF
cdr3_length: 16; d_call: NA; j_call: TRBJ1-6; clone_size: once; v_call: TRBV7-2; cdr3_nt: TGTGCCAGCAGCTTAAGCGGGGGCGGATTCTTTTCACCCCTCCACTTT; cdr3_aa: CASSLSGGGFFSPLHF
cdr3_length: 15; d_call: NA; j_call: TRBJ1-1; clone_size: NA; v_call: TRBV5-5; cdr3_nt: TGTGCCAGCAGCTCTACGGGGGAGAAGAACACTGAAGCTTTCTTT; cdr3_aa: CASSSTGEKNTEAFF
cdr3_length: 14; d_call: NA; j_call: TRBJ1-4; clone_size: NA; v_call: TRBV6-5; cdr3_nt: TGTGCCAGCAGCGATACAGGTGGTGCAGAAAAACTGTTTTTT; cdr3_aa: CASSDTGGAEKLFF
cdr3_length: 14; d_call: NA; j_call: TRBJ1-1; clone_size: NA; v_call: TRBV5-6; cdr3_nt: TGTGCCAGCAGCTCCCGGGACACTAACACTGAAGCTTTCTTT; cdr3_aa: CASSSRDTNTEAFF
cdr3_length: 12; d_call: TRBD2; j_call: TRBJ2-7; clone_size: NA; v_call: TRBV7-3; cdr3_nt: TGTGCCAGCAGCGGGACTAGCGGGGAGCAGTACTTC; cdr3_aa: CASSGTSGEQYF
cdr3_length: 14; d_call: NA; j_call: TRBJ1-6; clone_size: NA; v_call: TRBV5-6; cdr3_nt: TGTGCCAGCAGCCCCTCCAGGGGTGCGGCACCCCTCCACTTT; cdr3_aa: CASSPSRGAAPLHF
cdr3_length: 14; d_call: TRBD2; j_call: TRBJ2-1; clone_size: NA; v_call: TRBV27; cdr3_nt: TGTGCCAGCAGTTCACTAGCCGGGGGGAATGAGCAGTTCTTC; cdr3_aa: CASSSLAGGNEQFF
cdr3_length: 16; d_call: TRBD1; j_call: TRBJ1-2; clone_size: NA; v_call: TRBV7-9; cdr3_nt: TGTGCCAGCAGCTTAGCAACTACAGGGGCCGGTGGTGGCTACACCTTC; cdr3_aa: CASSLATTGAGGGYTF
cdr3_length: 14; d_call: NA; j_call: TRBJ2-7; clone_size: once; v_call: TRBV2; cdr3_nt: TGTGCCAGCAGTGCTGGACAGCGCTCCTACGAGCAGTACTTC; cdr3_aa: CASSAGQRSYEQYF
cdr3_length: 14; d_call: TRBD1; j_call: TRBJ1-2; clone_size: NA; v_call: TRBV6-1; cdr3_nt: TGTGCCAGCAGTGAAGGACAGGGCACCTATGGCTACACCTTC; cdr3_aa: CASSEGQGTYGYTF
cdr3_length: 11; d_call: NA; j_call: TRBJ2-3; clone_size: NA; v_call: TRBV20-1; cdr3_nt: TGCAGTCTGGGGCGCACAGATACGCAGTATTTT; cdr3_aa: CSLGRTDTQYF
cdr3_length: 14; d_call: TRBD1; j_call: TRBJ2-1; clone_size: few; v_call: TRBV5-1; cdr3_nt: TGCGCCAGCAGTTTACAGGGGTCCAACAATGAGCAGTTCTTC; cdr3_aa: CASSLQGSNNEQFF
cdr3_length: 15; d_call: NA; j_call: TRBJ2-2; clone_size: once; v_call: TRBV7-9; cdr3_nt: TGTGCCAGCAGCTTGGGGCAGGGGACGACCGGGGAGCTGTTTTTT; cdr3_aa: CASSLGQGTTGELFF
cdr3_length: 15; d_call: NA; j_call: TRBJ1-4; clone_size: NA; v_call: TRBV21-1; cdr3_nt: TGTGCCAGCAGAAGAGAAGGACAGGGACGTGAAAAACTGTTTTTT; cdr3_aa: CASRREGQGREKLFF
cdr3_length: 15; d_call: TRBD2; j_call: TRBJ2-7; clone_size: NA; v_call: TRBV10-3; cdr3_nt: TGTGCCATCAGTCGACTAGCGGAGAACTCCTACGAGCAGTACTTC; cdr3_aa: CAISRLAENSYEQYF